The sequence of this T cell receptor beta chain was determined in a study of cytomegalovirus exposure and HLA in healthy donors. CDR1 SGHRS and CDR2 YFSETQ come from the germline V gene. The CDR3 extends over 15 amino acids. V shed 4 bases and J 2 bases; nucleotides not matched to a gene: 9. Study-level findings and limits: Researchers counted 180 or so TCR beta chains as cytomegalovirus-associated. TCR beta sequences numbering under 20,000 were associated with HLA alleles at 0.05 false discovery rate in a later analysis.

A multiplex PCR was run with 60 Vbeta primers and 13 Jbeta primers. The data were produced by immunoSEQ multiplex PCR, yet TCRdb's version contains in-frame clones alone and is incomplete. The sample carries some 180,000 clones, about 70% recorded once. Note on this clone: As yet, its antigen is unknown.

The source of this sequence is a woman aged 30 to 39 in good health and CMV-seronegative. The sequenced sample was PBMCs. J is TRBJ2-7 and V is TRBV5-1; TRBD1 agrees at 7 bases. CDR3 sequence: CASSPQTGTAYEQYF. As DNA, the CDR3 is TGCGCCAGCAGCCCGCAGACAGGGACAGCCTACGAGCAGTACTTC.